This TCR beta chain derives from a study of cytomegalovirus exposure and HLA in healthy donors. General study results and limits: Some TCR beta chains (roughly 150 of them) were listed as cytomegalovirus-associated. Among the CMV-associated chains, three were confirmed in vitro as specific for CMV antigens.

This clone was seen more than once but under ten times. Its antigen is as yet unknown. Looked up from germline, CDR1 is SGHDN and CDR2 is FVKESK. Trimming took 0 bases from V and 3 from J, leaving 14 bases between them. The CDR3 length is 16 residues. The repertoire was sequenced with immunoSEQ multiplex PCR; TCRdb's copy has only in-frame clones and lacks some. The profile shows more than 95,000 clones, 88% of them singletons. This chain connects TRBV14 to TRBJ2-5, with D hard to call. The receptor was isolated from a man between 18 and 29 years old in good health and CMV-seronegative. Sequencing was performed on PBMCs. CDR3 in DNA: TGTGCCAGCAGCCAAGATTCTTGGGCAGTAAAAGAGACCCAGTACTTC. Translated: CASSQDSWAVKETQYF.